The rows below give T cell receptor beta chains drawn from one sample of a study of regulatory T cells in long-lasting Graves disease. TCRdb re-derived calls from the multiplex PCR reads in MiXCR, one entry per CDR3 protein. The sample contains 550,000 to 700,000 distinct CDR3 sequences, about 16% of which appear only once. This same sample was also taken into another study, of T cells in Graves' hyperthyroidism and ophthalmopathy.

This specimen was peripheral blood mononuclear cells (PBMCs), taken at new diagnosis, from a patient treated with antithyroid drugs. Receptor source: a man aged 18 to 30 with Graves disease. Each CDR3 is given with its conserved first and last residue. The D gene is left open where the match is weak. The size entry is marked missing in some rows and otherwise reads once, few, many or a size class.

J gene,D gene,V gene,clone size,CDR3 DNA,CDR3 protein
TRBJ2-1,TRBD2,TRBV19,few,TGTGCCAGTAGTTACACTAGCGGGTCCAGCTCCTACAATGAGCAGTTCTTC,CASSYTSGSSSYNEQFF
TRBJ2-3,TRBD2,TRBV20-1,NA,TGCAGTGCCGCCCCCCGGGCTAGCGGGAGAACCACAGATACGCAGTATTTT,CSAAPRASGRTTDTQYF
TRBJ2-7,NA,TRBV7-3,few,TGTGCCAGCAGCCTAACAGGGACTGGGGAGCAGTACTTC,CASSLTGTGEQYF
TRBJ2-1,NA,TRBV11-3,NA,TGTGCCAGCAGCTTAGAATTTCGGGGGGCGAATGAGCAGTTCTTC,CASSLEFRGANEQFF
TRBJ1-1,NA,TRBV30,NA,TGTGCCTGGAGTGTGGGGGCTCGGACTGAAGCTTTCTTT,CAWSVGARTEAFF
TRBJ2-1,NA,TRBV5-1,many,TGCGCCAGCAGCGCCGACCCGGGACGAGAGCAGTTCTTC,CASSADPGREQFF
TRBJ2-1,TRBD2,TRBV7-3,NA,TGTGCCAGCAGCTCTGGGACTAGTTTTGAGCAGTTCTTC,CASSSGTSFEQFF
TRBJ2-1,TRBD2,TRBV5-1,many,TGCGCCAGCAGCTCCGGGACTACGCGGAATGAGCAGTTCTTC,CASSSGTTRNEQFF
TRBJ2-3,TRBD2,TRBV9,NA,TGTGCCAGCAGTCTATCTAGCGGGCTCACAGATACGCAGTATTTT,CASSLSSGLTDTQYF
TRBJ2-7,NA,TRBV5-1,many,TGCGCCAGCAGATCGGGACCAGCGACAGGCGAGCAGTACTTC,CASRSGPATGEQYF
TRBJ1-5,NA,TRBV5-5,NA,TGTGCCAGCAGCTTGGGGGCCTCCTACTCTCAGCCCCAGCATTTT,CASSLGASYSQPQHF
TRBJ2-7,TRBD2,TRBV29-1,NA,TGCAGCGTTATGACTAGCGGCTCCTACGAGCAGTACTTC,CSVMTSGSYEQYF
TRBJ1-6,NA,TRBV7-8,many,TGTGCCAGCAGCTTAGAGGACAGCTATAATTCACCCCTCCACTTT,CASSLEDSYNSPLHF
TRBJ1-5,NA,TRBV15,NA,TGTGCCACCAGCAGAGATCCAGGGAACAATCAGCCCCAGCATTTT,CATSRDPGNNQPQHF
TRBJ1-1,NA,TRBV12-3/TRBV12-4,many,TGTGCCAGCAGCTTGTGGGAAAACACTGAAGCTTTCTTT,CASSLWENTEAFF
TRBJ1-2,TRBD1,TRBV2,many,TGTGCCAGCAGCGATTCCGGGACAGCAAATGGCTACACCTTC,CASSDSGTANGYTF
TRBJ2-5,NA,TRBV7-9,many,TGTGCCAGCAGCCCCCGAGAAAGGCAAGAGACCCAGTACTTC,CASSPRERQETQYF
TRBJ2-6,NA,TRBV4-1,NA,TGCGCCAGCAGCCAGGCTAGTACCAACGTCCTGACTTTC,CASSQASTNVLTF
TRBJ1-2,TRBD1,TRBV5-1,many,TGTGCCAGCAGCTCGGGACAGGGCGATTATGGCTACACCTTC,CASSSGQGDYGYTF
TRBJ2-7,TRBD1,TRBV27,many,TGTGCCAGCAGTTATGCGGGACAGGGGATCTACGAGCAGTACTTC,CASSYAGQGIYEQYF
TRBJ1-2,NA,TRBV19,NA,TGTGCCAGTATTCCCGGTGGGCAGCGCTACTATGGCTACACCTTC,CASIPGGQRYYGYTF
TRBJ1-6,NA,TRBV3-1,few,TGTGCCAGCAGCACCAAGATGGGAAGGGAGCGGGAATCACCCCTCCACTTT,CASSTKMGRERESPLHF
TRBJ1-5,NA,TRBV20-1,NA,TGCAGTGCTAGAGATGAGTCGCTGATTAGCAATCAGCCCCAGCATTTT,CSARDESLISNQPQHF
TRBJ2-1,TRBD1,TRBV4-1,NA,TGCGCCAGCAGCCGAGCCACCGGGACAGGGGAGTATGAGCAGTTCTTC,CASSRATGTGEYEQFF
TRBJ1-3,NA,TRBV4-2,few,TGTGCCAGCAGCTCGACTTGGGACACCATATATTTT,CASSSTWDTIYF
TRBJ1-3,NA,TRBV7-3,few,TGTGCCAGCAGCCAATCGCCGGACTCTGGAAACACCATATATTTT,CASSQSPDSGNTIYF
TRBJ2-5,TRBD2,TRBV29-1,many,TGCAGCGTTGCTGGACTAGCGGGAGGCCTCCAAGAGACCCAGTACTTC,CSVAGLAGGLQETQYF
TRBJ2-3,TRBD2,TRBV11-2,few,TGTGCCAGCGGGCCAGCGGGAGCGACCCTTTATACGCAGTATTTT,CASGPAGATLYTQYF
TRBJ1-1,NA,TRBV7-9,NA,TGTGCCAGCATCCTAGGGCGGACTGAAGCTTTCTTT,CASILGRTEAFF
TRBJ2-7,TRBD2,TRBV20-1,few,TGCAGTGCTAGTGGGACTAGCGGGGGCAGCTCCTACGAGCAGTACTTC,CSASGTSGGSSYEQYF
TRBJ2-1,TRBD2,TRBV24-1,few,TGTGCCACCAGAGGAATTAGACTAGCGGCTAACAATGAGCAGTTCTTC,CATRGIRLAANNEQFF
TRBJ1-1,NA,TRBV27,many,TGTGCCAGCAGTTCGGCGGCACAGGGTACTGGCACTGAAGCTTTCTTT,CASSSAAQGTGTEAFF
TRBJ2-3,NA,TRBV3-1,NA,TGTGCCAGCAGCCAAGACCCCGCCACTAGTAGTCGAGATACGCAGTATTTT,CASSQDPATSSRDTQYF
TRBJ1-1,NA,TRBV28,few,TGTGCCAGCAGTTTCTTGAGCGCGAACACTGAAGCTTTCTTT,CASSFLSANTEAFF
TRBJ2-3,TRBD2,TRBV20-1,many,TGCAGTGCTAGTGCTACTAGCGGGGGCACAGATACGCAGTATTTT,CSASATSGGTDTQYF
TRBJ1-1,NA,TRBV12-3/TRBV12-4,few,TGTGCCAGTTACCCTAACGGGCTTGGCGCTGAAGCTTTCTTT,CASYPNGLGAEAFF
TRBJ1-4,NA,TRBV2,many,TGTGCCAGCAGGGTTGCGGGGGAAAAACTGTTTTTT,CASRVAGEKLFF
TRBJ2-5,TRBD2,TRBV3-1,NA,TGTGCCAGCAGTCCCAATAGCGGGACTAAACAAGAGACCCAGTACTTC,CASSPNSGTKQETQYF
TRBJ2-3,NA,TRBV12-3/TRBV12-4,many,TGTGCCAGCAGTTTAGAGGTGGCCAGCACAGATACGCAGTATTTT,CASSLEVASTDTQYF
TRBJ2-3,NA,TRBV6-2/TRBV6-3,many,TGTGCCAGCAAGCGAGGTACGCAGTATTTT,CASKRGTQYF
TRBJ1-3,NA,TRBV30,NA,TGTGCCCTGGAGTCTGGGGCCAACCTATCTGGAAACACCATATATTTT,CALESGANLSGNTIYF
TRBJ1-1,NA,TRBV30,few,TGTGCCTGGACCCTGGGCACTGAAGCTTTCTTT,CAWTLGTEAFF
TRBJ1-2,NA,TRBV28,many,TGTGCCAGCAGTTACGGACGAAGGGGGAACACCTTC,CASSYGRRGNTF
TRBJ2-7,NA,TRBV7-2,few,TGTGCCAGCAGCTTAATGGGGGGCTACGAGCAGTACTTC,CASSLMGGYEQYF
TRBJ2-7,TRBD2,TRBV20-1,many,TGCAGTGCTCACCCGGGGCGGGAGGGCCGCTACGAGCAGTACTTC,CSAHPGREGRYEQYF
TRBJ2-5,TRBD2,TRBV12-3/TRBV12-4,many,TGTGCCAGCAGTTTATGGGAGGGGACTAGCGGAGACCCAAGGTTCGAGACCCAGTACTTC,CASSLWEGTSGDPRFETQYF
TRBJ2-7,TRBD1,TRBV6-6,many,TGTGCCAGCAGTTACTCGAGGTCGAAGGGACAGGGATCCGAGCAGTACTTC,CASSYSRSKGQGSEQYF
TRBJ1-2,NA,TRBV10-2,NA,TGCGCCAGCAGTCGTTCAGGGTACTATGGCTACACCTTC,CASSRSGYYGYTF
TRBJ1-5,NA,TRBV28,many,TGTGCCAGCAGTCCCATTTCTCGTCTAACGCGGCAGCCCCAGCATTTT,CASSPISRLTRQPQHF
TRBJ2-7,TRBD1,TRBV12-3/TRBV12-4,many,TGTGCCAGCAGTTTCCCTAGGACAGGGGGTTCCTACGAGCAGTACTTC,CASSFPRTGGSYEQYF
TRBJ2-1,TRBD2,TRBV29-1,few,TGCAGCGTTGCAGGCAGGCTCGCGGGAGCTTACAATGAGCAGTTCTTC,CSVAGRLAGAYNEQFF
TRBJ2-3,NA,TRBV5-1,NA,TGCGCCAGCAGCCACCGCCGAGGGGTCGGCACAGATACGCAGTATTTT,CASSHRRGVGTDTQYF
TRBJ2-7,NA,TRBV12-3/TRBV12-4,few,TGTGCCAGCGGGTGGACTTCCCCAGGGGCCTACGAGCAGTACTTC,CASGWTSPGAYEQYF
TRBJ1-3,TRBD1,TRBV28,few,TGTGCCAGCCACAACCCAGGGGGGTTTGGAAACACCATATATTTT,CASHNPGGFGNTIYF
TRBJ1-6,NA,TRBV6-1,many,TGTGCCAGCAGTCGCCTGATTAGCCGAGATCCCCTCCACTTT,CASSRLISRDPLHF
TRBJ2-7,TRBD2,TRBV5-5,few,TGTGCCAGCAGCACGAAACTAGCGGGAGTTGTCGAGCAGTACTTC,CASSTKLAGVVEQYF
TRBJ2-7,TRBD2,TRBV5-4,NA,TGTGCCAGCAGCTTGGTGGCGGGAGGGCAGTACTTC,CASSLVAGGQYF
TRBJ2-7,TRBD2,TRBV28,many,TGTGCCAGCAGTCCACTAGCGGGAATGTCTGGACTCGAGCAGTACTTC,CASSPLAGMSGLEQYF
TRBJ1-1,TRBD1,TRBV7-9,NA,TGTGCCAGCACCCCGGACAGGGGGATAGCTGAAGCTTTCTTT,CASTPDRGIAEAFF